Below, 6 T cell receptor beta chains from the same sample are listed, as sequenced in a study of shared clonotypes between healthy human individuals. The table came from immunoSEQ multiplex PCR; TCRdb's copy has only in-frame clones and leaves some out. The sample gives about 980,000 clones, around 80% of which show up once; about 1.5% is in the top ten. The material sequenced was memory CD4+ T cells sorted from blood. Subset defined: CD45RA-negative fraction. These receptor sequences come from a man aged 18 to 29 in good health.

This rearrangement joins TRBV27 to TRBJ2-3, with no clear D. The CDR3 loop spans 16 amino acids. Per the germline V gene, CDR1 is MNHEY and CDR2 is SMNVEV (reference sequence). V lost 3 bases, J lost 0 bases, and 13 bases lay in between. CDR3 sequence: CASSFRRVTSTDTQYF. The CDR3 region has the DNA TGTGCCAGCAGTTTCAGGCGAGTTACTAGCACAGATACGCAGTATTTT.

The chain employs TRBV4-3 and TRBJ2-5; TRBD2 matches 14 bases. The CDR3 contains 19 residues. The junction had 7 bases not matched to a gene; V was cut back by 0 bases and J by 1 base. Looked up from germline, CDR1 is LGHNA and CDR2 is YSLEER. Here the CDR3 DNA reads TGCGCCAGCAGCCAAGATGGACTAGCGGGAGGAAATTTCCAAGAGACCCAGTACTTC. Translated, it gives CASSQDGLAGGNFQETQYF.

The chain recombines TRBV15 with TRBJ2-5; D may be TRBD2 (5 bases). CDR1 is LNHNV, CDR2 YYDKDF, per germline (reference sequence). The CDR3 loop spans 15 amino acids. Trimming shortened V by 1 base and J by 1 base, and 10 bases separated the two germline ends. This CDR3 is CATSRGGEVQETQYF. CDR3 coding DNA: TGTGCCACCAGCAGAGGGGGAGAGGTCCAAGAGACCCAGTACTTC.

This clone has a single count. Here the CDR3 DNA reads TGTGCCATCAGCCCTCGGGGAATCGAGACCCAGTACTTC. Protein sequence: CAISPRGIETQYF. The chain is built from TRBV10-3 and TRBJ2-5; TRBD2 is a possible D gene (5 bases). Germline lookup yields CDR1 ENHRY and CDR2 SYGVKD. V gave up 6 bases and J gave up 5 bases, with 13 bases separating them. The CDR3 runs 13 residues.

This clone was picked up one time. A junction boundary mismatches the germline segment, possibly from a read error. As DNA, the CDR3 is TGTGCCAACAGTGTTGGGAGGAACTCAAATGGCTACACCTTC. Encoded protein: CANSVGRNSNGYTF. The V call is TRBV28, the J call TRBJ1-2; D is undetermined. CDR1 is MDHEN, CDR2 SYDVKM, per germline. The CDR3 is made up of 14 amino acids.

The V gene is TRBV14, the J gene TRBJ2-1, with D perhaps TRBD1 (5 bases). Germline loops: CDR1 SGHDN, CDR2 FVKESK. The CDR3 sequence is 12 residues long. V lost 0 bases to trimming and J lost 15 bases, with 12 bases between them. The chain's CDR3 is CASSQDRRVMFF. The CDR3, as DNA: TGTGCCAGCAGCCAAGATCGCAGGGTAATGTTCTTC.